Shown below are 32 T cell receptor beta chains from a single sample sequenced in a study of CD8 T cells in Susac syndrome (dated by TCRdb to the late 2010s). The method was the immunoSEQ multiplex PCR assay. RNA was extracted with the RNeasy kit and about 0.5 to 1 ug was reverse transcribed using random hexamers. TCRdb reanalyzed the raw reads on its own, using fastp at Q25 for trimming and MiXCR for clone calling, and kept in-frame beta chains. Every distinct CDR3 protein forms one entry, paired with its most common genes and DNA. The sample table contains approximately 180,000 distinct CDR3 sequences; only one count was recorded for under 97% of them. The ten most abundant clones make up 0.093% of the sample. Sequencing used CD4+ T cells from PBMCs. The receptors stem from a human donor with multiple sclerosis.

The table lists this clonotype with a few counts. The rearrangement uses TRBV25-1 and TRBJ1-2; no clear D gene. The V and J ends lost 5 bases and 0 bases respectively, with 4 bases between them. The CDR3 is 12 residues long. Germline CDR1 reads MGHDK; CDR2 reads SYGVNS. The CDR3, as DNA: TGTGCCAGCAGTCAGTCTAACTATGGCTACACCTTC. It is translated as CASSQSNYGYTF.

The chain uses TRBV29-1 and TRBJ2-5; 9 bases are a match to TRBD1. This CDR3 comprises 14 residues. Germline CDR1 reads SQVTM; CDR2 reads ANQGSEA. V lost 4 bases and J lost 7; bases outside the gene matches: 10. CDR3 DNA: TGCAGCGTTGTGCGGGACAGGGAGTATGGGACCCAGTACTTC. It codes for CSVVRDREYGTQYF.

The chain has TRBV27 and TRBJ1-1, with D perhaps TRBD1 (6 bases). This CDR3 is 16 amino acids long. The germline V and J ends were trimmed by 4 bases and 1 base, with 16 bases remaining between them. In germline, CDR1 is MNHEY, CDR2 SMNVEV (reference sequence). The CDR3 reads CASSSWQGLTNTEAFF. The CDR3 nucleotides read TGTGCCAGCAGTTCCTGGCAGGGGCTTACGAACACTGAAGCTTTCTTT.

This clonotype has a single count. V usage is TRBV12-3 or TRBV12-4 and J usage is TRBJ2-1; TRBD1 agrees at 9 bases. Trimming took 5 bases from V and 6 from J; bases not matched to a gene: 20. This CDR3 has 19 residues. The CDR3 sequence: CASSRDSLSPGQGGNEQFF. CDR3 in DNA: TGTGCCAGCAGTCGGGACTCCCTGTCCCCGGGACAGGGAGGCAATGAGCAGTTCTTC.

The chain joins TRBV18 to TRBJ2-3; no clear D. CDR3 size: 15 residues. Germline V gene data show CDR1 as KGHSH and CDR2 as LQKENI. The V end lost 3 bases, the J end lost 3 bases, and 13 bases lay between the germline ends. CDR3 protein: CASSPNLAGTDTQYF. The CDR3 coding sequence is TGTGCCAGCTCACCGAATTTAGCCGGAACAGATACGCAGTATTTT.

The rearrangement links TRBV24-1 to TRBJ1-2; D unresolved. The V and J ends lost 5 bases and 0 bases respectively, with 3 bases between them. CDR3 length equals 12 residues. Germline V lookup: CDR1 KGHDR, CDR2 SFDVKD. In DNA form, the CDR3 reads TGTGCCACCAGTGCGGCTAACTATGGCTACACCTTC. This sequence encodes CATSAANYGYTF.

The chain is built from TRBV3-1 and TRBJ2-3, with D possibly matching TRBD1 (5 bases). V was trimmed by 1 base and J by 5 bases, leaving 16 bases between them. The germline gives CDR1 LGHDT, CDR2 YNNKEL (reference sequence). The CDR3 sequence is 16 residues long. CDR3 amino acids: CASSQVGLLREDTQYF. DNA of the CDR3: TGTGCCAGCAGCCAAGTGGGGCTCCTAAGGGAAGATACGCAGTATTTT.

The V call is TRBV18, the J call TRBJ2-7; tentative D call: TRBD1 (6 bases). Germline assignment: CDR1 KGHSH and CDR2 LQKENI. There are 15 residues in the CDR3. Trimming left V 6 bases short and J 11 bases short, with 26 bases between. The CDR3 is CASSPGQSSTGLKYF. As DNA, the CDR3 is TGTGCCAGCTCCCCCGGACAGTCCTCGACTGGGCTAAAGTACTTC. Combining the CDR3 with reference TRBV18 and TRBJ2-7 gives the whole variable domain NAGVMQNPRHLVRRRGQEARLRCSPMKGHSHVYWYRQLPEEGLKFMVYLQKENIIDESGMPKERFSAEFPKEGPSILRIQQVVRGDSAAYFCASSPGQSSTGLKYFGPGTRLTVT.

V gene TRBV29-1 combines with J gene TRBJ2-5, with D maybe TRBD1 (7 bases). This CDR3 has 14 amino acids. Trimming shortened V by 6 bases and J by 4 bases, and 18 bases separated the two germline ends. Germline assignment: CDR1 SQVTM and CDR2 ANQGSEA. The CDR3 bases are TGCAGCGTGATGGTCAGGGGGGTTGGAGAGACCCAGTACTTC. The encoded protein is CSVMVRGVGETQYF.

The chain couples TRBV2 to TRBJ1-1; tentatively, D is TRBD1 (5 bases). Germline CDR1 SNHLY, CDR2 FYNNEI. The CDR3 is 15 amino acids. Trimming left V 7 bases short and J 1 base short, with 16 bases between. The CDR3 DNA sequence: TGTGCCAGCACCGGGGGGGGACTTGGGAACACTGAAGCTTTCTTT. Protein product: CASTGGGLGNTEAFF.

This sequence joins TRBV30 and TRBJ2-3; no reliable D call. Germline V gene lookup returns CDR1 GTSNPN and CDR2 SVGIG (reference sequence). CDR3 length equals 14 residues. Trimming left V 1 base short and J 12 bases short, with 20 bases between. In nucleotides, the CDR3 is TGTGCCTGGAGTGCCCCCGAGGACCGCAGGTCTCAGTATTTT. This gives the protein CAWSAPEDRRSQYF.

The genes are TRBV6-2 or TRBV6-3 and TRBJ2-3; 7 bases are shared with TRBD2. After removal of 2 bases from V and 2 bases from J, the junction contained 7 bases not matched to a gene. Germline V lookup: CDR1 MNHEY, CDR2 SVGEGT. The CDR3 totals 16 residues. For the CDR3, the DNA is TGTGCCAGCAGTTACGGTGGAGCGGGGTCCACAGATACGCAGTATTTT. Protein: CASSYGGAGSTDTQYF.

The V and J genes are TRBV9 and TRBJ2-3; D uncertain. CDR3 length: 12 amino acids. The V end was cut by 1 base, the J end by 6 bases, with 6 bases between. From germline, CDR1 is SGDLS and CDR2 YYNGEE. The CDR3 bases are TGTGCCAGCAGCGTACTTGGGGATACGCAGTATTTT. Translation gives CASSVLGDTQYF. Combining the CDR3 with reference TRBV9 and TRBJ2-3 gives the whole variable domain DSGVTQTPKHLITATGQRVTLRCSPRSGDLSVYWYQQSLDQGLQFLIQYYNGEERAKGNILERFSAQQFPDLHSELNLSSLELGDSALYFCASSVLGDTQYFGPGTRLTVL.

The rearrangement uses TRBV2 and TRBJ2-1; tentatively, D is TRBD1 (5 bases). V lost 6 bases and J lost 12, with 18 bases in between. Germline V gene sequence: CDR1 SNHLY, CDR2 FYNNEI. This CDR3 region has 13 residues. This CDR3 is CASRTDDSAGQFF. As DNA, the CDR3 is TGTGCCAGCAGGACAGACGATTCCGCCGGGCAGTTCTTC.

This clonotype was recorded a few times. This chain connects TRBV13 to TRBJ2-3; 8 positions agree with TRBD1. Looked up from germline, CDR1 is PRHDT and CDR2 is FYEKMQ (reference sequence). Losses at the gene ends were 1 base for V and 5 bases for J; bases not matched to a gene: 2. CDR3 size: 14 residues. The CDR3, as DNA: TGTGCCAGCAGCTTAGCAGGGGGCAGAGATACGCAGTATTTT. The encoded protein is CASSLAGGRDTQYF.

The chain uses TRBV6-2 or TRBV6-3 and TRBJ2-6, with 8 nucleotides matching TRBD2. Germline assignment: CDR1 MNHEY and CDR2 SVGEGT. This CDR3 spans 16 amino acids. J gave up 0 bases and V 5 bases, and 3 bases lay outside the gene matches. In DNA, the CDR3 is TGTGCCAGCAGTCTAGCGGGCGCCTCTGGGGCCAACGTCCTGACTTTC. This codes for CASSLAGASGANVLTF.

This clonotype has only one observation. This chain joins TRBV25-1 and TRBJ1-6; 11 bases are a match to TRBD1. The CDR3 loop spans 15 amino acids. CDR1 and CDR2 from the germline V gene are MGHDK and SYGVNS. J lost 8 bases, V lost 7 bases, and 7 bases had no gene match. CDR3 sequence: CASNGADRGHSPLHF. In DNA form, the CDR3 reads TGTGCCAGCAATGGGGCGGACAGGGGGCATTCACCCCTCCACTTT. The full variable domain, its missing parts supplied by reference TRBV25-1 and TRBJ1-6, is EADIYQTPRYLVIGTGKKITLECSQTMGHDKMYWYQQDPGMELHLIHYSYGVNSTEKGDLSSESTVSRIRTEHFPLTLESARPSHTSQYLCASNGADRGHSPLHFGNGTRLTVT.

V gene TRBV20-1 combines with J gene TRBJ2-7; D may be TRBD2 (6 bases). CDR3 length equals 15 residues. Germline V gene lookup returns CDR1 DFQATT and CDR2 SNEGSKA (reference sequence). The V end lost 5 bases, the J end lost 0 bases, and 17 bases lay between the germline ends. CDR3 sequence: CSAPDPRGSSYEQYF. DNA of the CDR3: TGCAGTGCTCCGGATCCCCGGGGGAGCTCCTACGAGCAGTACTTC.

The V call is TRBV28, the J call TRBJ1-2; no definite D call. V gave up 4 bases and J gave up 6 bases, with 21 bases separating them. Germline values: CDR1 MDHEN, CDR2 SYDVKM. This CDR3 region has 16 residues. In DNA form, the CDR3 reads TGTGCCAGCAGTTACCAGCAAATAGGTCGGACGGATGGCTACACCTTC. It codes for CASSYQQIGRTDGYTF.

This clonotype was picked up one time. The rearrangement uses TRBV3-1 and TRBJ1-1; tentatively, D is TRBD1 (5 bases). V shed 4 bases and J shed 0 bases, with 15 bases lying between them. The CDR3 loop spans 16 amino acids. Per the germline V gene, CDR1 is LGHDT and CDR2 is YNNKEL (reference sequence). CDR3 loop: CASSRGAVIMNTEAFF. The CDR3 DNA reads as TGTGCCAGCAGCCGCGGGGCGGTGATAATGAACACTGAAGCTTTCTTT.

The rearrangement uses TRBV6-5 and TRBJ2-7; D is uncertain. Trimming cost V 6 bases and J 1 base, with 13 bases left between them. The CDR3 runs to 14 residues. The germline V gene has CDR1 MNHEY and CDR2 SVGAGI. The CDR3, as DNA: TGTGCCAGCAGCTCCAAACATAGTTCCTACGAGCAGTACTTC. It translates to CASSSKHSSYEQYF.

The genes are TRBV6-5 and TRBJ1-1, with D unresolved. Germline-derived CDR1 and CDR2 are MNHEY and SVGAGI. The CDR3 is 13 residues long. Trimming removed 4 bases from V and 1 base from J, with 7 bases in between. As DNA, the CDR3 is TGTGCCAGCAGTTCGCCCAGGAACACTGAAGCTTTCTTT. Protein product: CASSSPRNTEAFF.

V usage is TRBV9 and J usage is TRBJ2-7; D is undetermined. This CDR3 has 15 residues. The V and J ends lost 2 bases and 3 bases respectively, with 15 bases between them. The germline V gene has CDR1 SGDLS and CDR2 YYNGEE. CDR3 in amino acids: CASSVFDGPYYEQYF. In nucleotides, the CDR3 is TGTGCCAGCAGCGTGTTTGACGGACCGTACTACGAGCAGTACTTC.

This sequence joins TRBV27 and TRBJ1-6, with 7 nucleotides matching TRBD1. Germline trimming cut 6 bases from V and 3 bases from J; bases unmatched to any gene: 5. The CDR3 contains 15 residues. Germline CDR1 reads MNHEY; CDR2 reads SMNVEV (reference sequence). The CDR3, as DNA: TGTGCCAGCAGGCCGGGACAGCTCTATAATTCACCCCTCCACTTT. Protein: CASRPGQLYNSPLHF.

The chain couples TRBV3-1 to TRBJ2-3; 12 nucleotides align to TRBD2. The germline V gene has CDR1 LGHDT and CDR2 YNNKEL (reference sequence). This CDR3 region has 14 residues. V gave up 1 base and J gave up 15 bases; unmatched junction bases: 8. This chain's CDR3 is CASSQALAGGPSYF. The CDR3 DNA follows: TGTGCCAGCAGCCAAGCTCTAGCGGGGGGGCCAAGTTATTTT.

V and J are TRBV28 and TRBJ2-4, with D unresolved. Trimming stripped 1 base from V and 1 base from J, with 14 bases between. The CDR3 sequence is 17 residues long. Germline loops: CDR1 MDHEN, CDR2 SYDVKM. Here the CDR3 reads CASSLSDRPRAKNIQYF. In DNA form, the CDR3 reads TGTGCCAGCAGTTTATCCGATCGGCCGAGGGCCAAAAACATTCAGTACTTC.

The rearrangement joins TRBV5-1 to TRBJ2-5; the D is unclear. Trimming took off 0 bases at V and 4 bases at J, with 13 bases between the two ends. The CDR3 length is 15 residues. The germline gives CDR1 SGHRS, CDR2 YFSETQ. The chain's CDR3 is CASSLGRIGLETQYF. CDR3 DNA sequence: TGCGCCAGCAGCTTGGGCAGGATTGGGCTAGAGACCCAGTACTTC.

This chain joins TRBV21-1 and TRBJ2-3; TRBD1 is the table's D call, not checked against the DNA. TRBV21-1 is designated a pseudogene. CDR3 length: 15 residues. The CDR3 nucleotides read TGTGCCAGCAGTTGGTCCCGTTACCCTCCAGATACGCAGTATTTT. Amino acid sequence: CASSWSRYPPDTQYF.

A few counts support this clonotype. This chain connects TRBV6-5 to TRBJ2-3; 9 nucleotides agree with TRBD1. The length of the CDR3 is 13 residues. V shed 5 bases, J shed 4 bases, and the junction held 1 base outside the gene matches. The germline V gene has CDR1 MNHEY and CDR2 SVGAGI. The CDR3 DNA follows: TGTGCCAGCAGTCGGGACAGGGCAGATACGCAGTATTTT. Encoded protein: CASSRDRADTQYF.

DNA of the CDR3: TGCGCCAGCAGCTTTCAACAGGGGCTCACAGATACGCAGTATTTT. Encoded protein: CASSFQQGLTDTQYF. The V call is TRBV5-1, the J call TRBJ2-3, with 7 positions matching TRBD1. CDR3 size: 15 residues. Germline V gene data show CDR1 as SGHRS and CDR2 as YFSETQ. Trimming removed 2 bases from V and 2 bases from J; junction bases left unmatched: 5. Full variable domain (missing parts from reference TRBV5-1 and TRBJ2-3): KAGVTQTPRYLIKTRGQQVTLSCSPISGHRSVSWYQQTPGQGLQFLFEYFSETQRNKGNFPGRFSGRQFSNSRSEMNVSTLELGDSALYLCASSFQQGLTDTQYFGPGTRLTVL.

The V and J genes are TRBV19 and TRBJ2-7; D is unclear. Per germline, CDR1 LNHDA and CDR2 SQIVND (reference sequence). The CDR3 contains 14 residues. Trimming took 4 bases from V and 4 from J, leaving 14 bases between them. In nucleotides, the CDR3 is TGTGCCAGTAGTAATTGGGAAGGCGGTTACGAGCAGTACTTC. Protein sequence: CASSNWEGGYEQYF.

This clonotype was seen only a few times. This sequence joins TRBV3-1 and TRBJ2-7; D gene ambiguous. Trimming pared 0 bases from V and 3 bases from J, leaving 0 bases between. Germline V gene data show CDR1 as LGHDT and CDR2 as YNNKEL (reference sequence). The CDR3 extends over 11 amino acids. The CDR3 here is CASSQDYEQYF. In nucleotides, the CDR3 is TGTGCCAGCAGCCAAGACTACGAGCAGTACTTC.